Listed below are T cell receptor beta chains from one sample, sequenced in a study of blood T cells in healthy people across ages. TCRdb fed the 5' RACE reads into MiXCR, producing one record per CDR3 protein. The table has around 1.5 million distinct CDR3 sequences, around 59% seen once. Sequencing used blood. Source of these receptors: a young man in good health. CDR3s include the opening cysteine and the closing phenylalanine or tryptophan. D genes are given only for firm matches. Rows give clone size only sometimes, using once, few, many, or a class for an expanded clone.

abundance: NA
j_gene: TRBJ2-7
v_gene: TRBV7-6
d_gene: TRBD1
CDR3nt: TGTGCCAGCAGCCCTGGGGACAGGGCGTCTTCCTACGAGCAGTACTTC
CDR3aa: CASSPGDRASSYEQYF

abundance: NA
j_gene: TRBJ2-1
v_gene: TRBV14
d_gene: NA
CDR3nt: TGTGCCAGCAGCCAAGACGGGTACAGATACAATGAGCAGTTCTTC
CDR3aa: CASSQDGYRYNEQFF

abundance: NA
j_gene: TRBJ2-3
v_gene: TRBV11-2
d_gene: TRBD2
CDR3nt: TGTGCCAGCGGCCCTTTGGGAACAGCGGGGGATACGCAGTATTTT
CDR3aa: CASGPLGTAGDTQYF

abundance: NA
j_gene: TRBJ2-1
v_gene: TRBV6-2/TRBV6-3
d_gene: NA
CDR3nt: TGTGCCAGCAGTCCTACTACAATGAAGCAGTTCTTC
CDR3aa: CASSPTTMKQFF

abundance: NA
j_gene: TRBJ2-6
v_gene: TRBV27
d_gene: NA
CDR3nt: TGTGCCAGCAAAACCGGCAGAAGAATCCCCCCTGGGGCCAACGTCCTGACTTTC
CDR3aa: CASKTGRRIPPGANVLTF

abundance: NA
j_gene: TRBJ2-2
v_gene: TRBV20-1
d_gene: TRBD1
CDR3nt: TGCAGTGCTCGCGGGGACAGGGCAGGGGGGGAGCTGTTTTTT
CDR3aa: CSARGDRAGGELFF

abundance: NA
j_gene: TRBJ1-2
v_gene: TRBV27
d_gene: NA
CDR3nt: TGTGCCAGCAGTTTCGCAGCTACTAACTATGGCTACACCTTC
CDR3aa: CASSFAATNYGYTF

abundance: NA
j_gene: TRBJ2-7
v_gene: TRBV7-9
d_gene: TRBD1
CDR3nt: TGTGCCAGCAGCAGTACCGGGACAGGCGACTACGAGCAGTACTTC
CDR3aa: CASSSTGTGDYEQYF

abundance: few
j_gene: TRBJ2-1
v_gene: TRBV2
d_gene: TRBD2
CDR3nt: TGTGCCAGCAGTGAGCGGGGGTCCTCCTACAATGAGCAGTTCTTC
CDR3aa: CASSERGSSYNEQFF

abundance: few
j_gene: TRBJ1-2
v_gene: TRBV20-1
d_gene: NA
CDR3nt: TGCAGTGGCCTGACAGGCGGAGTTCAGTCTGGCTACACCTTC
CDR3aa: CSGLTGGVQSGYTF

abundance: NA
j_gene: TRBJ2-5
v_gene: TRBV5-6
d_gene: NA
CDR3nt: TGTGCCAGCAGCACCGGACAGTCCCTACAAGAGACCCAGTACTTC
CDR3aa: CASSTGQSLQETQYF

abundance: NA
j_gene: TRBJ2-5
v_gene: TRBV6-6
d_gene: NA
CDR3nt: TGTGCCAGCAGTAACGGACCGGAGCAGTACTTC
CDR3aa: CASSNGPEQYF

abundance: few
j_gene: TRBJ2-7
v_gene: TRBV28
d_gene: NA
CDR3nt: TGTGCCAGCAGCTCCCCCGATAGGATCTCCGGGGAGCAGTACTTC
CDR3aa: CASSSPDRISGEQYF

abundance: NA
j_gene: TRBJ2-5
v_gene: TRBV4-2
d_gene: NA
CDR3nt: TGTGCCAGCAGCCAAGTGAAGTCAGGGTCCCAAGAGACCCAGTACTTC
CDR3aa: CASSQVKSGSQETQYF

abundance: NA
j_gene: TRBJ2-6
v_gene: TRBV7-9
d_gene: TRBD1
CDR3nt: TGTGCCAGCAGCTTACGCAGGGGGCGTTTTGAGGAGGCTGGGGCCAACGTCCTGACTTTC
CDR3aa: CASSLRRGRFEEAGANVLTF

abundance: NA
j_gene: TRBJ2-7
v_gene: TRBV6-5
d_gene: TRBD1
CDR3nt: TGTGCCAGCAGTCGCCCGGGACAGGGATTCCACGAGCAGTACTTC
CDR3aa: CASSRPGQGFHEQYF

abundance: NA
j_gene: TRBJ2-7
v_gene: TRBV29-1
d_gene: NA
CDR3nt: TGCAGCGTTGTTGTCACCACTCTAGGTCCCTACGAGCAGTACTTC
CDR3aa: CSVVVTTLGPYEQYF

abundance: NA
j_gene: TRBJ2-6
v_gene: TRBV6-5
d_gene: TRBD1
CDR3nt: TGTGCCAGCAGTTTCTCGGACAGGGTCCTCTCTGGGGCCAACGTCCTGACTTTC
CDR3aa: CASSFSDRVLSGANVLTF

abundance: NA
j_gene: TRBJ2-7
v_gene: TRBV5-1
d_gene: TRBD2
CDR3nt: TGCGCCAGCAGCCCCAATCGGGGCGAGCGGGGGATCTCCTACGAGCAGTACTTC
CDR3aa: CASSPNRGERGISYEQYF

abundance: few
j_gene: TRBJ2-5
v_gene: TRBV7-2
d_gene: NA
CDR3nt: TGTGCCAGCAGCTTAAGCCGGCCGCCCCAAGAGACCCAGTACTTC
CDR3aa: CASSLSRPPQETQYF

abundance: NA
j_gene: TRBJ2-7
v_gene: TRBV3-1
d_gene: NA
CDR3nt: TGTGCCAGCAGCGAAGGGGGACTCCTCTACGAGCAGTACTTC
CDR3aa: CASSEGGLLYEQYF

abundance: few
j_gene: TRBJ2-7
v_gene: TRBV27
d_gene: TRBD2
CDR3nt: TGTGCCAGCAGTTTTAGCGGGAGGGCCAGGGAGCAGTACTTC
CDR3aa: CASSFSGRAREQYF

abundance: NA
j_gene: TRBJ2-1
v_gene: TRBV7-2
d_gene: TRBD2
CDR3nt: TGTGCCAGCGCCCAACTCCTAGCGGGAGGAAGCTCCTACAATGAGCAGTTCTTC
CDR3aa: CASAQLLAGGSSYNEQFF

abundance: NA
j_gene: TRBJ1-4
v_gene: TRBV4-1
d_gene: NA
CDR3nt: TGCGCCAGCAGCCAAGATCGGCAGTTGGCAACTAATGAAAAACTGTTTTTT
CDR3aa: CASSQDRQLATNEKLFF

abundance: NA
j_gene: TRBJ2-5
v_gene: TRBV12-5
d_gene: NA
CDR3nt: TGTGCTAGTGGTTTAGGGTGGGAGACCCAGTACTTC
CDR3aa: CASGLGWETQYF

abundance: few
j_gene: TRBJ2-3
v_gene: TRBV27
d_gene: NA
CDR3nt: TGTGCCAGCAGTTTAACTTTGTACGAGGGGGTCACAGATACGCAGTATTTT
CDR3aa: CASSLTLYEGVTDTQYF

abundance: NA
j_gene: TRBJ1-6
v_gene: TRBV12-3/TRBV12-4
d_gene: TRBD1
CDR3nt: TGTGCCAGCAGTTTCCGGGACAGTAGCTCCTATAATTCACCCCTCCACTTT
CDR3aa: CASSFRDSSSYNSPLHF

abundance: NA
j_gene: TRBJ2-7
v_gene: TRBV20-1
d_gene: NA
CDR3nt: TGCAGTGCCCCGACAGACCCGGAGTTCTCCTACGAGCAGTACTTC
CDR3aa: CSAPTDPEFSYEQYF

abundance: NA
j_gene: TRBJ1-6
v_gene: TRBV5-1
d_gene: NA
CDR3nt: TGCGCCAGCAGCTGGAACGTCAGGGATTCACCCCTCCACTTT
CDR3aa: CASSWNVRDSPLHF

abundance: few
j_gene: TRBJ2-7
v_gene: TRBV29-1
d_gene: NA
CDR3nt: TGCAGCGTTGCTTATGTAGGGTCGGGCGAGCAGTACTTC
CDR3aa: CSVAYVGSGEQYF

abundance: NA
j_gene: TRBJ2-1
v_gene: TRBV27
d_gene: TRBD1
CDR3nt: TGTGCCAGCAGCACTAGGGGACAGGGGGGCTACAATGAGCAGTTCTTC
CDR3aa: CASSTRGQGGYNEQFF

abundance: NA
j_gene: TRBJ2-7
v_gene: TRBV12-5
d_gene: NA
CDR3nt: TGTGCTAGTGGTTTGAAAGATTACGAGCAGTACTTC
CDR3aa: CASGLKDYEQYF

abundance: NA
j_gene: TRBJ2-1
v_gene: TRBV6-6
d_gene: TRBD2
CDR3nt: TGTGCCAGCAGTTACCCAGTGGGTGGGGGGGACTTCAATGAGCAGTTCTTC
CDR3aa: CASSYPVGGGDFNEQFF

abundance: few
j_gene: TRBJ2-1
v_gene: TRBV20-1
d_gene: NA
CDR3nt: TGCAGTGCTAGAGATACGCAGAGGGGGGACTACAATGAGCAGTTCTTC
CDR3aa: CSARDTQRGDYNEQFF

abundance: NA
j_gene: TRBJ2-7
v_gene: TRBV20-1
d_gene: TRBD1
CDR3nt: TGCAGTGCTAGACGAAGGGACAGGTCCTACGAGCAGTACTTC
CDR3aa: CSARRRDRSYEQYF

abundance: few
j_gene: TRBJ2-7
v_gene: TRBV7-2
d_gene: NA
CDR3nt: TGTGCCAGCAGCTTAGACTTTTCCGCCTACGAGCAGTACTTC
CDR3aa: CASSLDFSAYEQYF

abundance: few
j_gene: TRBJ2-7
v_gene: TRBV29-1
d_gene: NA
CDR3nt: TGCAGCGTTCAGGCTTCATCAGCCTACGAGCAGTACTTC
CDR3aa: CSVQASSAYEQYF

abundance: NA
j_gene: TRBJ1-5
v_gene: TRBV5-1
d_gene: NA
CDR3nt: TGCGCCAGCAGCTTGGATGGGCAGGAAAATCAGCTCCAGCATTTT
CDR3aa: CASSLDGQENQLQHF

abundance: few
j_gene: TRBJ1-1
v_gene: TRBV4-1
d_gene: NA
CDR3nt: TGCGCCAGCAGCCAAGGCTCAATGAACACTGAAGCTTTCTTT
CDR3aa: CASSQGSMNTEAFF

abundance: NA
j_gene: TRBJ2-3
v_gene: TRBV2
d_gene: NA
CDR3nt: TGTGCCAGTATACACAGAGGGACAGATACGCAGTATTTT
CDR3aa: CASIHRGTDTQYF

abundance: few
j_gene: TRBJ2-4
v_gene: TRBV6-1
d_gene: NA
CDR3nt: TGTGCCAGCAGTCCCATGTCCGATGGAGAAGCCAAAAACATTCAGTACTTC
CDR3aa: CASSPMSDGEAKNIQYF